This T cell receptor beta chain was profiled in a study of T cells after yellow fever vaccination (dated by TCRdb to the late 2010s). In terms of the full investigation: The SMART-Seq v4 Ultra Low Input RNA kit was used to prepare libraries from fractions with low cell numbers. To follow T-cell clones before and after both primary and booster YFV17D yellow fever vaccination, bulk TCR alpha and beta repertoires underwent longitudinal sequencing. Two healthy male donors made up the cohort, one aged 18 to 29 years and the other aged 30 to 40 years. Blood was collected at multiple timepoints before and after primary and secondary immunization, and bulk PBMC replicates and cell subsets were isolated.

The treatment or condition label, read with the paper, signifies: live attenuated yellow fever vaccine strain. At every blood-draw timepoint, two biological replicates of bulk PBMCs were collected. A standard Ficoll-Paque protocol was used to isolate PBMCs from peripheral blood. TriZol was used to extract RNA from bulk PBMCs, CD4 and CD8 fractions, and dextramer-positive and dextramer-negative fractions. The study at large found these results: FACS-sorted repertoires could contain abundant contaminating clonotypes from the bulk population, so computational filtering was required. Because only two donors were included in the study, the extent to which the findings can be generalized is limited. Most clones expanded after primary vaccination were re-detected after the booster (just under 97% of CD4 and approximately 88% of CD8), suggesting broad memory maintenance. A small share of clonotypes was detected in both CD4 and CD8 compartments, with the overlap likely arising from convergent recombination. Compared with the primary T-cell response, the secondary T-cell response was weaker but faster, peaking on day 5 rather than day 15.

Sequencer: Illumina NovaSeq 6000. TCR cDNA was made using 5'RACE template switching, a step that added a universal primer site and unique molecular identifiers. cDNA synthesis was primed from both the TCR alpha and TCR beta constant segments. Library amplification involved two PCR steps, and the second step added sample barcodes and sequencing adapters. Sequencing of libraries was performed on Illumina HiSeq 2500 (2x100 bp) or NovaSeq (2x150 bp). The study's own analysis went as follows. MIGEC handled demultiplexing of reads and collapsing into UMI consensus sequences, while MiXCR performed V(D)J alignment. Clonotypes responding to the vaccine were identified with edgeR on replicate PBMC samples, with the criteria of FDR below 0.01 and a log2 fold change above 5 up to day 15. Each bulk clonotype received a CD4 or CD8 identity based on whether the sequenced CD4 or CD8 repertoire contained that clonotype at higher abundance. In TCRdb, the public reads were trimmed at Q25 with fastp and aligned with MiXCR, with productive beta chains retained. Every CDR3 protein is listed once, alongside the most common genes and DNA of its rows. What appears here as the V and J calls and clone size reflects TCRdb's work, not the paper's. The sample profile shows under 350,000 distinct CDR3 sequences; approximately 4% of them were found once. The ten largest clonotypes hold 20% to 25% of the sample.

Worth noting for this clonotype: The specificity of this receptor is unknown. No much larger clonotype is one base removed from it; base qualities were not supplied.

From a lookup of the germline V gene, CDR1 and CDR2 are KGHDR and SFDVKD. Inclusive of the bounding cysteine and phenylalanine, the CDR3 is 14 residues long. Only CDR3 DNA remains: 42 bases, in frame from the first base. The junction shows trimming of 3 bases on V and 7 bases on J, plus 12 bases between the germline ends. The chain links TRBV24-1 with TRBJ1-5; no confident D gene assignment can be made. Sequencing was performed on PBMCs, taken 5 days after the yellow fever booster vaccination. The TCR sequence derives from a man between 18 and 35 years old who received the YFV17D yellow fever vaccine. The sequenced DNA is TGTGCCACCAGTGATGACTCGGATTGGCAGCCCCAGCATTTT. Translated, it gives CATSDDSDWQPQHF.